These T cell receptor beta chains were read from a single sample in a study of T cells in Graves' hyperthyroidism and ophthalmopathy. TCRdb re-analysed the multiplex PCR reads in MiXCR, keeping a single row per CDR3 protein. The data show 300,000 to 350,000 distinct CDR3 sequences, with roughly 23% seen just once and 50% held by the top ten. The sequencing input was blood. The receptor source for this set is a woman in her forties or fifties with Graves' hyperthyroidism. The CDR3 runs from the conserved cysteine through the conserved F or W. D genes are given only for firm matches. Expanded clones are given a class, and other clones once, few, many or no size at all.

d_gene	abundance	v_gene	j_gene	CDR3nt	CDR3aa
TRBD1	many	TRBV24-1	TRBJ2-2	TGTGCCACCAGTGAACGAGGACAGGGGGCAGGGGAGCTGTTTTTT	CATSERGQGAGELFF
-	-	TRBV27	TRBJ2-1	TGTGCCAGCAGTCTCCACTCCGGACGGCTGGGTGAGCAGTTCTTC	CASSLHSGRLGEQFF
-	few	TRBV7-2	TRBJ2-4	TGTGCCAGCAGCTTAGATAAGGGACTTTCGGCCAAAAACATTCAGTACTTC	CASSLDKGLSAKNIQYF
TRBD1	many	TRBV6-1	TRBJ1-5	TGTGCCAGCAGGAAGACAGGGACGGGTGGCAATCAGCCCCAGCATTTT	CASRKTGTGGNQPQHF
TRBD2	few	TRBV20-1	TRBJ2-7	TGCAGTGCTACCGGGACTAGCGGGAGGGATTGGGGTTACGAGCAGTACTTC	CSATGTSGRDWGYEQYF
-	-	TRBV6-2/TRBV6-3	TRBJ1-4	TGTGCCAGCAGGAGAACAGCCGCAACTAATGAAAAACTGTTTTTT	CASRRTAATNEKLFF
-	many	TRBV5-1	TRBJ1-6	TGCGCCAGCAGCTTGAATGACAATTCACCCCTCCACTTT	CASSLNDNSPLHF
-	few	TRBV6-5	TRBJ2-1	TGTGCCAGCAGTTACTCGCCGACTAGCAATGAGCAGTTCTTC	CASSYSPTSNEQFF
TRBD2	many	TRBV6-2/TRBV6-3	TRBJ2-7	TGTGCCAGCAGTTACACCGGGGGTAGCGGGAGTTACGAGCAGTACTTC	CASSYTGGSGSYEQYF
TRBD1	many	TRBV3-1	TRBJ2-7	TGTGCCAGCAGCTTCGCTAACAGGGGGGCTTACGAGCAGTACTTC	CASSFANRGAYEQYF
-	-	TRBV7-9	TRBJ1-6	TGTGTCAGCAACAGGGTTAATTCACCCCTCCACTTT	CVSNRVNSPLHF
TRBD1	few	TRBV9	TRBJ2-5	TGTGCCAGCAGCGTAGAATGGGACAGCCGGACCCAGTACTTC	CASSVEWDSRTQYF
-	many	TRBV29-1	TRBJ2-1	TGCAGCGTTGATAGCCAGGGCACTGGCGAGCAGTTCTTC	CSVDSQGTGEQFF
TRBD1	many	TRBV11-2	TRBJ2-3	TGTGCCAGCAGCTCAATTCCCGGGACAGGGCCAACGCAGTATTTT	CASSSIPGTGPTQYF
-	few	TRBV19	TRBJ1-5	TGTGCCAGTAAAGGTCAGGGCGATAATCAGCCCCAGCATTTT	CASKGQGDNQPQHF
TRBD1	-	TRBV5-1	TRBJ1-1	TGCGCCAGCAGAAACCGGGACAGGGGTTGGCCTGAAGCTTTCTTT	CASRNRDRGWPEAFF
TRBD1	-	TRBV11-1	TRBJ1-4	TGTGCCAGCAGCCGACAGGGAGGAACAACTAATGAAAAACTGTTTTTT	CASSRQGGTTNEKLFF
-	many	TRBV2	TRBJ1-1	TGTGCCAGCGGTGCCCTGGGCCGGGACACTGAAGCTTTCTTT	CASGALGRDTEAFF
TRBD2	many	TRBV20-1	TRBJ2-3	TGCAGTGCTAGAGACTTTCTAGCGGGGGGGAGCACAGATACGCAGTATTTT	CSARDFLAGGSTDTQYF
-	few	TRBV28	TRBJ2-1	TGTGCCAGCAGTTTGAGGGTAGTTCTGTACAATGAGCAGTTCTTC	CASSLRVVLYNEQFF
-	-	TRBV20-1	TRBJ1-4	TGCAGTGCTAGAGATATACAGGGACGGATTGCAACTAATGAAAAACTGTTTTTT	CSARDIQGRIATNEKLFF
TRBD1	-	TRBV5-1	TRBJ1-3	TGCGCCAGCAGCTTGTGGGACAGGAGTCGATCTGGAAACACCATATATTTT	CASSLWDRSRSGNTIYF
-	many	TRBV2	TRBJ1-3	TGTGCCAGCAGTGAAGCTGGTTTGGCAGGCCTCTCTGGAAACACCATATATTTT	CASSEAGLAGLSGNTIYF
-	-	TRBV11-3	TRBJ1-3	TGTGCCAGCAGCTTAGTAGGGATCAACTCTGGAAACACCATATATTTT	CASSLVGINSGNTIYF
-	-	TRBV20-1	TRBJ1-1	TGCAGTGCTAGAGAGGGGACGGGGAACACTGAAGCTTTCTTT	CSAREGTGNTEAFF
-	few	TRBV29-1	TRBJ2-3	TGCAGCGTTGCTGGGAGCACAGATACGCAGTATTTT	CSVAGSTDTQYF
-	many	TRBV27	TRBJ1-3	TGTGCCAGCAGTTTGACCAGGCCTCACTCTGGAAACACCATATATTTT	CASSLTRPHSGNTIYF
-	few	TRBV10-1	TRBJ2-5	TGCGCCAGCAGCTGGGGGGGGACAAGGGCCCAGTACTTC	CASSWGGTRAQYF
-	many	TRBV6-1	TRBJ1-1	TGTGCCAGCAGTGAATTGGTAGCTTTCTTT	CASSELVAFF
-	-	TRBV27	TRBJ1-6	TGTGCCAGCAGATCCAGGGGATCAGATTCACCCCTCCACTTT	CASRSRGSDSPLHF
-	few	TRBV28	TRBJ2-5	TGTGCCAGCAGTTTTATAGCGATCCAAAAGACCCAGTACTTC	CASSFIAIQKTQYF
-	-	TRBV5-1	TRBJ2-2	TGCGCCAGCAGGTCCGGGACGGGAAACACCGGGGAGCTGTTTTTT	CASRSGTGNTGELFF
-	few	TRBV28	TRBJ2-5	TGTGCCAGCAGCATATCTGCCCAAGAGACCCAGTACTTC	CASSISAQETQYF
-	-	TRBV7-2	TRBJ2-1	TGTGCCAGCAGCTTAGGGAGGGCAGACTACAATGAGCAGTTCTTC	CASSLGRADYNEQFF
-	few	TRBV6-2/TRBV6-3	TRBJ1-2	TGTGCCAGCAGATTAGAACGGAACTATGGCTACACCTTC	CASRLERNYGYTF
-	many	TRBV20-1	TRBJ1-5	TGCAGTGCTAGAGGATCAGGGCAGCCCCAGCATTTT	CSARGSGQPQHF
TRBD2	many	TRBV10-3	TRBJ2-5	TGTGCCATCAGAGGGACAGGGACTAGCGGGAGTGGGTACTTC	CAIRGTGTSGSGYF
TRBD1	-	TRBV5-1	TRBJ1-2	TGCGCCAGCAGCTTGACAGGGGACCCTTCCTCCTATGGCTACACCTTC	CASSLTGDPSSYGYTF
TRBD2	many	TRBV29-1	TRBJ2-5	TGCAGCGTTGTAGTAGCGGGAGGTCATCAAGAGACCCAGTACTTC	CSVVVAGGHQETQYF
-	-	TRBV28	TRBJ2-3	TGTGCCAGCAGTTCTCCCTTGGGAAGGGGAGATACGCAGTATTTT	CASSSPLGRGDTQYF
TRBD1	many	TRBV11-3	TRBJ1-5	TGTGCCAGCAGTTGTATACCCGGGACAGACTACAATCAGCCCCAGCATTTT	CASSCIPGTDYNQPQHF
-	-	TRBV4-1	TRBJ1-5	TGCGCCAGCAGCCAAGACAGGGTCCAGCCCCAGCATTTT	CASSQDRVQPQHF
-	few	TRBV20-1	TRBJ2-2	TGCAGTGTAAGAGAACAGTTGGGGACCGGGGAGCTGTTTTTT	CSVREQLGTGELFF
TRBD2	many	TRBV20-1	TRBJ2-7	TGCAGTGCTACGGGGGCTAGCGGGAGCTCCTACGAGCAGTACTTC	CSATGASGSSYEQYF